Below, 27 T cell receptor beta chains from the same sample are listed, as sequenced in a study of T-cell memory formation after mild COVID-19. TCRdb reprocessed the 5' RACE reads with MiXCR, giving one entry per CDR3 protein. The sample consists of just over 350,000 distinct CDR3 sequences, approximately 15% of them appearing once. The material sequenced was PBMCs or a T cell subset sorted from them (not recorded which). These receptors all come from a man younger than 35 who had mild COVID-19 (a few samples of this study predate the infection). Cell type and time point are not known.

This clonotype was counted a few times. The rearrangement links TRBV7-9 to TRBJ2-2; TRBD1 or TRBD2 may be the D gene (5 bases each). V gave up 0 bases and J gave up 0 bases, with 11 bases separating them. The CDR3 is 17 residues long. The germline CDR1 and CDR2 sequences are SEHNR and FQNEAQ (reference sequence). The CDR3 spells CASSLAGRQSNTGELFF. CDR3 nucleotide sequence: TGTGCCAGCAGCTTAGCGGGGAGACAGTCGAACACCGGGGAGCTGTTTTTT.

This clonotype turned up a few times. V is TRBV19 and J is TRBJ2-7; either TRBD1 or TRBD2 may supply D (5 bases each). Germline CDR1 LNHDA, CDR2 SQIVND (reference sequence). Trimming took off 2 bases at V and 2 bases at J, with 13 bases between the two ends. The CDR3 length is 15 residues. The chain's CDR3 is CASSINGQGPYEQYF. The CDR3, as DNA: TGTGCCAGTAGTATAAACGGGCAGGGACCCTACGAGCAGTACTTC. Combining the CDR3 with reference TRBV19 and TRBJ2-7 gives the whole variable domain DGGITQSPKYLFRKEGQNVTLSCEQNLNHDAMYWYRQDPGQGLRLIYYSQIVNDFQKGDIAEGYSVSREKKESFPLTVTSAQKNPTAFYLCASSINGQGPYEQYFGPGTRLTVT.

This clonotype showed up just a few times. The chain joins TRBV12-5 to TRBJ2-3, with D possibly being TRBD2 (7 bases). CDR3 size: 16 residues. Germline CDR1 LGHNT, CDR2 FRNRAP. V was trimmed by 0 bases and J by 2 bases, leaving 12 bases between them. The CDR3 coding sequence is TGTGCTAGTGGTTTGGTACTGGGGGGGCCCACAGATACGCAGTATTTT. Its translation is CASGLVLGGPTDTQYF.

This clonotype was detected only a few times. The J gene is TRBJ1-2, the V gene TRBV7-2; possible D gene TRBD1, 6 bases. Trimming stripped 5 bases from V and 4 bases from J, with 23 bases between. In germline, CDR1 is SGHTA, CDR2 FQGNSA. The CDR3 is made up of 17 amino acids. The CDR3 loop is CASSPQSGRDKGYGYTF. The CDR3 DNA follows: TGTGCCAGCAGCCCCCAATCTGGCCGGGACAAGGGCTATGGCTACACCTTC. Complete variable domain (other parts from reference TRBV7-2 and TRBJ1-2): GAGVSQSPSNKVTEKGKDVELRCDPISGHTALYWYRQSLGQGLEFLIYFQGNSAPDKSGLPSDRFSAERTGGSVSTLTIQRTQQEDSAVYLCASSPQSGRDKGYGYTFGSGTRLTVV.

The chain links TRBV6-5 to TRBJ1-4; TRBD1 agrees at 8 bases. V was clipped by 6 bases and J by 8 bases; unmatched bases: 8. The CDR3 contains 14 residues. CDR1 is MNHEY and CDR2 is SVGAGI in the germline V gene. The CDR3 loop is CASRRQGAGEKLFF. CDR3 DNA sequence: TGTGCCAGCAGACGTCAGGGGGCGGGGGAAAAACTGTTTTTT.

This chain links TRBV19 with TRBJ1-2; D not certain. V was pared by 5 bases and J by 3 bases, with 7 bases between. CDR1 and CDR2 (germline): LNHDA, SQIVND (reference sequence). The CDR3 extends over 12 amino acids. The CDR3 DNA reads TGTGCCAGTAGTTCGGATTACTATGGCTACACCTTC. Its protein is CASSSDYYGYTF.

This clonotype was counted between two and nine times. This chain joins TRBV5-4 and TRBJ2-7; D uncertain. This CDR3 spans 12 amino acids. V was pared by 2 bases and J by 6 bases, with 9 bases between. Germline V gives CDR1 SGHNT, CDR2 YYREEE (reference sequence). The CDR3 is CASSFSPREQYF. The CDR3 DNA follows: TGTGCCAGCAGCTTTTCCCCCCGCGAGCAGTACTTC.

The genes are TRBV7-3 and TRBJ2-3; 14 positions match TRBD2. The CDR3 loop spans 15 amino acids. With 4 bases clipped from V and 4 bases from J, the junction kept 1 base outside the gene matches. Germline lookup yields CDR1 SGHTA and CDR2 FQGTGA. CDR3 nucleotide sequence: TGTGCCAGCAGCTGGACTAGCGGGGGGCCAGATACGCAGTATTTT. Translation gives CASSWTSGGPDTQYF. Looking up the rest from reference TRBV7-3 and TRBJ2-3 gives the full variable domain: GAGVSQTPSNKVTEKGKYVELRCDPISGHTALYWYRQSLGQGPEFLIYFQGTGAADDSGLPNDRFFAVRPEGSVSTLKIQRTERGDSAVYLCASSWTSGGPDTQYFGPGTRLTVL.

This clonotype was observed a handful of times. V usage is TRBV12-3 or TRBV12-4 and J usage is TRBJ2-3; D could derive from TRBD1 or TRBD2 (6 bases each). Deletions cut 7 bases from V and 1 base from J, with 12 bases between. This CDR3 region has 14 residues. The CDR3 protein is CASKRGRGTDTQYF. The CDR3 DNA reads TGTGCCAGCAAACGGGGGCGGGGCACAGATACGCAGTATTTT.

The chain links TRBV19 to TRBJ1-5; D is uncertain. V gave up 3 bases and J gave up 5 bases, with 8 bases separating them. Germline CDR1 is LNHDA and CDR2 is SQIVND (reference sequence). The CDR3 loop spans 13 amino acids. CDR3 sequence: CASSMGGYQPQHF. CDR3 in DNA: TGTGCCAGTAGTATGGGCGGTTATCAGCCCCAGCATTTT.

This clonotype has just a few counts. The chain is built from TRBV6-6 and TRBJ1-5, with D tentatively TRBD1 (6 bases). The V end was cut by 5 bases, the J end by 7 bases, with 21 bases between. The CDR3 contains 16 residues. Looked up from germline, CDR1 is MNHNY and CDR2 is SVGAGI (reference sequence). The CDR3 here is CASSATPSGHRQPQHF. The CDR3, as DNA: TGTGCCAGCAGTGCCACTCCCTCGGGACACAGACAGCCCCAGCATTTT.

In its sample, this clonotype was seen a few times. The rearrangement uses TRBV5-1 and TRBJ1-3; TRBD1 might be the D (5 bases). Trimming shortened V by 4 bases and J by 4 bases, and 15 bases separated the two germline ends. The length of the CDR3 is 15 residues. Germline V gene lookup returns CDR1 SGHRS and CDR2 YFSETQ. CDR3 amino acids: CASSLLGAEGNTIYF. CDR3 in DNA: TGCGCCAGCAGCCTACTAGGGGCGGAGGGAAACACCATATATTTT.

This clonotype was seen at least ten times. J is TRBJ2-5 and V is TRBV5-1, with a weak D call TRBD1 (6 bases). This CDR3 comprises 13 residues. Trimming removed 4 bases at V and 4 bases at J, with 11 bases between. Germline values: CDR1 SGHRS, CDR2 YFSETQ. The DNA for the CDR3 is TGCGCCAGCAGCCACGCACAGGGAGAGACCCAGTACTTC. Translated: CASSHAQGETQYF.

The gene calls are TRBV20-1 and TRBJ2-5; D gene ambiguous. Germline CDR1 reads DFQATT; CDR2 reads SNEGSKA (reference sequence). This CDR3 is 14 amino acids long. V was clipped by 0 bases and J by 0 bases, with 8 bases between them. The CDR3 is CSARDRTDQETQYF. The CDR3 DNA follows: TGCAGTGCTAGAGATCGGACGGACCAAGAGACCCAGTACTTC.

This clonotype was seen a handful of times. This chain uses TRBV2 with TRBJ2-1; 7 nucleotides align to TRBD2. The CDR3 length is 15 residues. V dropped 2 bases and J dropped 3; count of bases not matched to a gene: 4. Germline lookup yields CDR1 SNHLY and CDR2 FYNNEI. The CDR3: CASSESGDGYNEQFF. The CDR3 nucleotides read TGTGCCAGCAGTGAAAGCGGGGATGGCTACAATGAGCAGTTCTTC.

This clonotype was counted ten times or more. J is TRBJ2-1 and V is TRBV5-1; 11 positions agree with TRBD1. Unmatched junction bases numbered 8, after V lost 4 bases and J lost 8 bases. The CDR3 contains 15 residues. The germline CDR1 and CDR2 sequences are SGHRS and YFSETQ. The CDR3 reads CASSPGGQGAYEQFF. For the CDR3, the DNA is TGCGCCAGCAGCCCCGGAGGACAGGGGGCCTATGAGCAGTTCTTC. Variable domain in full (rest from reference TRBV5-1 and TRBJ2-1): KAGVTQTPRYLIKTRGQQVTLSCSPISGHRSVSWYQQTPGQGLQFLFEYFSETQRNKGNFPGRFSGRQFSNSRSEMNVSTLELGDSALYLCASSPGGQGAYEQFFGPGTRLTVL.

This clonotype was counted between two and nine times. The chain has TRBV6-2 or TRBV6-3 and TRBJ2-7; 9 nucleotides line up with TRBD1. The CDR3 loop spans 14 amino acids. Germline loops: CDR1 MNHEY, CDR2 SVGEGT. Trimming took 6 bases from V and 4 from J; bases not matched to a gene: 7. The CDR3: CASSRDRVLYEQYF. The CDR3 nucleotides read TGTGCCAGCAGCCGGGACAGGGTCCTATACGAGCAGTACTTC.

This clonotype was found a few times. The V and J genes are TRBV29-1 and TRBJ2-7; the match to TRBD1 covers 7 bases. This CDR3 is 14 amino acids long. Per the germline V gene, CDR1 is SQVTM and CDR2 is ANQGSEA. Trimming removed 5 bases from V and 1 base from J; junction bases left unmatched: 8. The CDR3 spells CSVTQGWESYEQYF. CDR3 in DNA: TGCAGCGTTACACAGGGGTGGGAGTCCTACGAGCAGTACTTC.

This clonotype showed up just a few times. The chain links TRBV7-2 to TRBJ1-2, with D uncertain. Germline V gene sequence: CDR1 SGHTA, CDR2 FQGNSA. V shed 5 bases and J shed 4 bases, with 8 bases lying between them. The CDR3 is 12 residues long. CDR3 sequence: CASSDRTYGYTF. CDR3 DNA: TGTGCCAGCAGCGACCGTACCTATGGCTACACCTTC.

This clonotype was counted a few times. The V and J genes are TRBV7-9 and TRBJ1-4; 7 nucleotides match TRBD1. V lost 4 bases to trimming and J lost 7 bases; unmatched junction nucleotides: 9. In germline, CDR1 is SEHNR, CDR2 FQNEAQ (reference sequence). This CDR3 region has 15 residues. As DNA, the CDR3 is TGTGCCAGCAGCTCCAACAGGGGCGGCGTTGAAAAACTGTTTTTT. This translates into CASSSNRGGVEKLFF.

The gene calls are TRBV30 and TRBJ1-1; D remains ambiguous. Germline CDR1 and CDR2: GTSNPN and SVGIG (reference sequence). Trimming took off 4 bases at V and 0 bases at J, with 9 bases between the two ends. This CDR3 has 13 residues. The CDR3 protein is CAWTGSLNTEAFF. The CDR3 bases are TGTGCCTGGACCGGGTCGTTGAACACTGAAGCTTTCTTT.

Many counts were recorded for this clonotype. The chain links TRBV4-3 to TRBJ2-5; perhaps TRBD1 as D (7 bases). CDR3 length: 17 residues. In germline, CDR1 is LGHNA, CDR2 YSLEER. V dropped 0 bases and J dropped 5 bases, with 19 bases sitting between them. The CDR3 spells CASSQDRGLTGAETQYF. In nucleotides, the CDR3 is TGCGCCAGCAGCCAAGATAGGGGGCTGACGGGGGCTGAGACCCAGTACTTC.

This clonotype has just a few counts. This sequence joins TRBV4-2 and TRBJ2-1; D gene unclear. Germline assignment: CDR1 LGHNA and CDR2 YNFKEQ. Trimming removed 0 bases from V and 2 bases from J, with 11 bases in between. This CDR3 has 16 amino acids. For the CDR3, the DNA is TGTGCCAGCAGCCAAGAAGCCGCGACCCCCTACAATGAGCAGTTCTTC. Its protein is CASSQEAATPYNEQFF.

This clonotype was seen a few times. The chain joins TRBV25-1 to TRBJ2-5; D not resolved. Deletions cut 7 bases from V and 5 bases from J, with 5 bases between. CDR3 length equals 10 residues. Germline V CDR1 and CDR2: MGHDK, SYGVNS. The CDR3 loop reads CASNEETQYF. CDR3 bases: TGTGCCAGCAATGAGGAGACCCAGTACTTC.

The V call is TRBV20-1, the J call TRBJ1-6, with unresolved D. From germline, CDR1 is DFQATT and CDR2 SNEGSKA (reference sequence). This CDR3 has 15 residues. With 4 bases removed from V and 5 bases from J, the gap between germline ends came to 15 bases. The CDR3 bases are TGCAGTGCTATCGGCAGCAGACCACATAATTCACCCCTCCACTTT. It yields the protein CSAIGSRPHNSPLHF.

The V gene is TRBV19, the J gene TRBJ2-3, with 7 bases identical to TRBD1. Germline trimming cut 10 bases from V and 3 bases from J; bases unmatched to any gene: 13. Germline V gives CDR1 LNHDA, CDR2 SQIVND (reference sequence). CDR3 length: 15 amino acids. The CDR3 DNA sequence: TGTGCCACTAACAGGGGTGAAGGATCGACAGATACGCAGTATTTT. It encodes CATNRGEGSTDTQYF.

This clonotype turned up a few times. V usage is TRBV6-5 and J usage is TRBJ2-5; D unclear. Germline values: CDR1 MNHEY, CDR2 SVGAGI. Deletions cut 2 bases from V and 5 bases from J, with 9 bases between. The CDR3 spans 13 residues. The CDR3 sequence is CASSYTLGETQYF. In nucleotides, the CDR3 is TGTGCCAGCAGTTACACACTCGGGGAGACCCAGTACTTC.